These 18 T cell receptor beta chains came from one sample sequenced in a study of radiation and T cells in renal cell carcinoma. The time point is: blood 4 weeks post-SBRT, at nephrectomy. Treatment of the sample: 15 Gy SBRT to primary tumor, nephrectomy 4 weeks later. TCRdb's table, derived via immunoSEQ multiplex PCR, lists solely in-frame clones and lacks some. The sample has 150,000 to 200,000 clones; around 90% are singletons. This sample comprised blood, obtained from a patient whose treatment included radiotherapy and nephrectomy. The receptors were gathered from a woman in her fifties or sixties with renal cell carcinoma.

The V gene is TRBV18, the J gene TRBJ1-3; perhaps TRBD1 as D (5 bases). V lost 1 base to trimming and J lost 4 bases, with 11 bases between them. From germline, CDR1 is KGHSH and CDR2 LQKENI. This CDR3 has 15 residues. The CDR3 nucleotides read TGTGCCAGCTCACCACTGTCGAAGGGGGGAAACACCATATATTTT. Translating it yields CASSPLSKGGNTIYF. The whole variable domain, remainder taken from reference TRBV18 and TRBJ1-3, is NAGVMQNPRHLVRRRGQEARLRCSPMKGHSHVYWYRQLPEEGLKFMVYLQKENIIDESGMPKERFSAEFPKEGPSILRIQQVVRGDSAAYFCASSPLSKGGNTIYFGEGSWLTVV.

The V gene is TRBV7-7, the J gene TRBJ2-5, with D possibly being TRBD2 (6 bases). In germline, CDR1 is SSHAT, CDR2 FNYEAQ (reference sequence). This CDR3 is 15 amino acids long. CDR3 amino acids: CASSPLTGGQETQYF. Here the CDR3 DNA reads TGTGCTAGCTCCCCACTTACCGGGGGACAAGAGACCCAGTACTTC. Complete variable domain (other parts from reference TRBV7-7 and TRBJ2-5): GAGVSQSPRYKVTKRGQDVTLRCDPISSHATLYWYQQALGQGPEFLTYFNYEAQPDKSGLPSDRFSAERPEGSISTLTIQRTEQRDSAMYRCASSPLTGGQETQYFGPGTRLLVL.

The V gene is TRBV11-2, the J gene TRBJ2-4; D unresolved. This CDR3 has 15 residues. With 0 bases removed from V and 0 bases from J, the gap between germline ends came to 6 bases. Germline lookup yields CDR1 SGHAT and CDR2 FQNNGV. The CDR3 nucleotides are TGTGCCAGCAGCTTAGATAATCTAGCCAAAAACATTCAGTACTTC. This codes for CASSLDNLAKNIQYF.

The chain is built from TRBV29-1 and TRBJ1-1, with D unresolved. This CDR3 region has 13 residues. Trimming left V 6 bases short and J 3 bases short, with 14 bases between. Germline V gene sequence: CDR1 SQVTM, CDR2 ANQGSEA. This CDR3 reads CSVVKDSDTEAFF. The CDR3 DNA reads TGCAGCGTGGTTAAGGACTCGGACACTGAAGCTTTCTTT.

The J gene is TRBJ2-7, the V gene TRBV4-1, with TRBD1 identical over 10 bases. Germline-derived CDR1 and CDR2 are MGHRA and YSYEKL. The V and J ends lost 0 bases and 4 bases, in that order; junction bases with no gene match: 9. This CDR3 spans 17 amino acids. CDR3 nucleotide sequence: TGCGCCAGCAGCCAAGATAGACAGGGGGCGAATCTGTACGAGCAGTACTTC. Its protein is CASSQDRQGANLYEQYF.

The J gene is TRBJ2-6, the V gene TRBV5-1, with 9 nucleotides matching TRBD1. The V and J ends lost 4 bases and 1 base, in that order; junction bases with no gene match: 6. CDR3 length: 17 residues. Looked up from germline, CDR1 is SGHRS and CDR2 is YFSETQ. CDR3 amino acids: CASSRTGVGSGANVLTF. The CDR3 DNA follows: TGCGCCAGCAGCCGGACAGGGGTTGGGTCTGGGGCCAACGTCCTGACTTTC.

The chain recombines TRBV19 with TRBJ1-2; TRBD1 is a possible D gene (5 bases). This CDR3 is 14 amino acids long. Trimming took off 3 bases at V and 3 bases at J, with 11 bases between the two ends. The germline CDR1 and CDR2 sequences are LNHDA and SQIVND (reference sequence). The CDR3 DNA is TGTGCCAGTAGTATCATTTCCAGGGACTATGGCTACACCTTC. It codes for CASSIISRDYGYTF.

The sample holds a few counts of this clone. The chain joins TRBV15 to TRBJ1-5; no clear D gene. Germline CDR1 and CDR2: LNHNV and YYDKDF (reference sequence). The CDR3 extends over 13 amino acids. V was clipped by 4 bases and J by 3 bases, with 7 bases between them. The CDR3 region has the DNA TGTGCCACCAGCATCAGCCTCAATCAGCCCCAGCATTTT. This encodes CATSISLNQPQHF.

This chain uses TRBV7-2 with TRBJ2-6, with D tentatively TRBD2 (6 bases). CDR3 length: 17 amino acids. Per the germline V gene, CDR1 is SGHTA and CDR2 is FQGNSA. Trimming stripped 4 bases from V and 0 bases from J, with 13 bases between. The DNA for the CDR3 is TGTGCCAGCAGCTGGGAGGCGGCAATCTCTGGGGCCAACGTCCTGACTTTC. Translated, it gives CASSWEAAISGANVLTF.

The rearrangement links TRBV5-4 to TRBJ2-7; 11 bases align to TRBD1. Germline CDR1 is SGHNT and CDR2 is YYREEE (reference sequence). The CDR3 is 17 amino acids. J gave up 5 bases and V 2 bases, and 12 bases lay outside the gene matches. CDR3 sequence reads: CASSLKKWTGGGHEQYF. CDR3 DNA: TGTGCCAGCAGCTTAAAAAAATGGACAGGGGGCGGGCACGAGCAGTACTTC.

The chain joins TRBV7-6 to TRBJ1-4; possible D gene TRBD1, 5 bases. V lost 3 bases and J 5 bases, leaving 10 bases between the germline ends. The germline V gene encodes CDR1 SGHVS and CDR2 FNYEAQ. The CDR3 consists of 14 residues. In nucleotides, the CDR3 is TGTGCCAGCAGCTTGGGACTGCGGAATGAAAAACTGTTTTTT. Translating gives CASSLGLRNEKLFF.

CDR3 amino acids: CASSLARNSPLHF. CDR3 nucleotides: TGTGCCAGCAGCTTAGCCCGTAATTCACCCCTCCACTTT. The genes are TRBV7-6 and TRBJ1-6; D gene ambiguous. V gave up 0 bases and J gave up 6 bases, with 3 bases separating them. Germline loops: CDR1 SGHVS, CDR2 FNYEAQ. The CDR3 has 13 amino acids.

The V call is TRBV2, the J call TRBJ1-2, with TRBD1 matching over 7 bases. The V and J ends lost 6 bases and 7 bases, in that order; junction bases with no gene match: 8. CDR1 is SNHLY and CDR2 is FYNNEI in the germline V gene. The CDR3 totals 13 residues. The CDR3: CASRPGTVRGYTF. CDR3 DNA: TGTGCCAGCAGACCCGGGACAGTTCGTGGCTACACCTTC.

This clone was seen a single time. V is TRBV6-6 and J is TRBJ1-2; 8 nucleotides align to TRBD1. The germline V gene has CDR1 MNHNY and CDR2 SVGAGI (reference sequence). This CDR3 is 14 amino acids long. V lost 6 bases, J lost 7 bases, and 10 bases stayed unmatched. CDR3 protein: CASRDTGGNGGYTF. In DNA, the CDR3 is TGTGCCAGCAGAGACACAGGGGGGAATGGTGGCTACACCTTC.

The gene calls are TRBV13 and TRBJ2-3; TRBD1 agrees at 9 bases. The CDR3 runs to 16 residues. Losses at the gene ends were 5 bases for V and 3 bases for J; bases not matched to a gene: 9. CDR1 PRHDT and CDR2 FYEKMQ come from the germline V gene (reference sequence). CDR3 nucleotides: TGTGCCAGCAGCCCCCCCCGGGACAGGGTTACAGATACGCAGTATTTT. Protein: CASSPPRDRVTDTQYF.

This clone showed up just once. The J gene is TRBJ2-1, the V gene TRBV5-1; tentatively, D is TRBD1 (6 bases). This CDR3 has 14 amino acids. V was pared by 3 bases and J by 1 base, with 8 bases between. From germline, CDR1 is SGHRS and CDR2 YFSETQ. The CDR3 sequence is CASSWTDSYNEQFF. The CDR3 coding sequence is TGCGCCAGCAGCTGGACAGATTCCTACAATGAGCAGTTCTTC.

The chain links TRBV10-3 to TRBJ1-3, with 10 positions matching TRBD1. The CDR3 has 16 residues. V shed 4 bases and J 6 bases; nucleotides not matched to a gene: 9. Germline V gene sequence: CDR1 ENHRY, CDR2 SYGVKD. CDR3 DNA sequence: TGTGCCATCAGTGGGGGGTCCGACAGGGGGCTAAACACCATATATTTT. Protein: CAISGGSDRGLNTIYF.

The CDR3 protein is CASSLEQGGDSPLHF. The CDR3 DNA follows: TGCGCCAGCAGCTTGGAACAGGGGGGCGATTCACCCCTCCACTTT. J is TRBJ1-6 and V is TRBV5-1; 8 bases fit TRBD1. The germline V gene encodes CDR1 SGHRS and CDR2 YFSETQ. The CDR3 covers 15 residues. V shed 0 bases and J 8 bases; nucleotides not matched to a gene: 4.